This T cell receptor beta chain was profiled in a study of cytomegalovirus exposure and HLA in healthy donors (dated by TCRdb to between 2016 and 2019). In terms of the full investigation: According to an earlier analysis of a few hundred of the donors, about 179 million T cells yielded roughly 110 million unique TCR beta sequences and around 280 Gb of sequence data. A few DR-DQ haplotypes were treated as single units for association and clustering because of strong linkage in the cohort. Of the 300 to 500 genotyped donors, 80% to 90% were placed in the genetic ancestry cluster associated with self-reported Caucasian donors. Using immunosequencing, the study profiled T cell repertoires from some 670 subjects and related those repertoires to cytomegalovirus serostatus. The study aimed to test whether signatures of past pathogen exposure could be identified by cataloging public T cell receptors. All discovery cohort repertoires had been generated on a single sequencing platform. The later analysis used no new phenotypic data to find candidate immune exposures, relying instead on TCR beta sequences and their occurrence across donors. To predict cytomegalovirus infection status, the study combined high-throughput TCR immunosequencing, statistical association of individual TCRs with disease status, and machine learning. A later genetic analysis took genome-wide SNP genotypes for about three fifths of the 666 donors and used that subset as a discovery cohort. Along with the approximately 700-subject first cohort, a separate validation cohort of over a hundred different subjects was used. On average, 235,054 unique TCR beta nucleotide sequences were sequenced per donor among a few hundred genotyped donors of the cohort, with approximately 18% of those sequences being non-productive. An early release covering 550 to 650 HLA-typed donors comprised around 300 gigabases of sequencing data and about 90 million unique TCR sequences. The number of typed donors differed by locus: about 620-630 for A, B, C, DRB1 and DQB1; approximately 530 for DQA1; 606 for DPA1; and around 490 for DPB1. HLA typing included class I and class II loci at four-digit resolution. Donor age, sex, ethnicity and CMV serostatus were compiled alongside the repertoire data. To study patterns of TCR occurrence, a later analysis re-analyzed previously published TCR beta repertoires from around 700 donors and added high-resolution HLA genotyping. In an earlier analysis of a few hundred of the donors, high-throughput TCR beta sequencing was used to judge whether each TCR beta V gene segment behaved as functional or pseudogenic.

The paper as a whole reports these results and caveats: The cohort was sequenced for TCR beta chains only, and without alpha or paired-chain data the features that could be detected were limited. In a later analysis, HLA-associated TCR beta chains showed more clonal expansion and lower generation probabilities than non-associated chains that were equally common. The sequencing pipeline was judged likely to have produced a cluster of highly shared sequence variants as a technical artifact. Correlated functional status among segregating V segments might reflect linkage disequilibrium, but an unknown experimental factor could not be ruled out. The authors suggested that the approach could potentially be generalized to other disease states and immunological phenotypes. A later analysis reported that several top co-occurrence clusters appeared linked to parvovirus B19, influenza, CMV and Epstein-Barr virus. A further reported finding was that TCR beta sequences accurately predicted the HLA-A and HLA-B alleles for most subjects in the first cohort. Roughly uniform sequencing depth across donors was assumed in presence/absence analyses, although this assumption may not hold. A later genetic analysis associated a missense DCLRE1C variant with V-gene and J-gene trimming of TCR beta chains, and an independent cohort replicated the association. Because HLA typing was unavailable for some donors at each locus, only the typed subset was used in association tests. Compared with the roughly 600-donor mean, donors in an Asian-associated ancestry cluster had fewer N-insertions in productive TCRs, according to a later genetic analysis. Over 15 rarely observed V segments, including chromosome 9 orphons, were excluded from the earlier analysis of just under 600 of the donors because counts were too low. The study gave a list of 150 to 200 TCR beta chains associated with cytomegalovirus. CMV serostatus was the only immune exposure information available for the cohort. At a false discovery rate of 0.05, a later analysis linked roughly 17,000 TCR beta sequences to specific HLA alleles. A later analysis found that TCR association rates varied across HLA loci, with DRB1 alleles showing the most associated TCRs and HLA-C alleles the fewest. In a later analysis, most CMV-associated TCR beta chains were found to appear HLA-restricted, with HLA associations seemingly driven largely by CMV exposure. In vitro tests confirmed that a few of the cytomegalovirus-associated TCR beta chains recognize cytomegalovirus antigens. The classifier was reported to diagnose cytomegalovirus status with high specificity and sensitivity in both the original and validation cohorts. Across donors, most TCR sequences were observed very rarely, whereas some public TCRs were present in many individuals. An earlier analysis of roughly 570 of the donors showed that most TCR beta V segments appeared in productive rearrangements either about 87% or about 30% of the time, which broadly matched IMGT annotations. Some IMGT-functional V segments, including TRBV6-2 and TRBV6-3, could not be distinguished by the 87-base-pair reads and were therefore excluded. Strong co-occurrence of HLA alleles, especially DR and DQ, made assigning TCR associations to individual alleles difficult.

In the case of this clone: Its antigen remains unidentified. The record has no base qualities; no much larger clone is one base away.

The CDR3 goes from the cysteine to the phenylalanine over 16 residues. Just the 48-base CDR3 DNA is kept, in frame starting at base 1. Germline trimming: 4 bases from V, 2 bases from J; junction bases outside gene matches: 9. According to the germline V gene, CDR1 reads SGHRS and CDR2 reads YFSETQ. In total, 500 to 700 healthy bone marrow donors made up the cohort. All cohort members were sampled while nominally healthy, although unrecorded immune exposures were likely present. The donor tested CMV seropositive, placing the donor among the 290 or so seropositive members of the cohort. Each donor provided a peripheral blood sample, and peripheral blood mononuclear cells were used for TCR beta sequencing. The Qiagen DNeasy Blood Extraction Kit was used to extract genomic DNA from the blood cell samples. The library was built by means of the immunoSEQ multiplex PCR assay. The multiplex PCR relied on a mix of 60 forward primers for TCR Vbeta segments and 13 reverse primers for TCR Jbeta segments. The CDR3 region of rearranged TCR beta genes was amplified from genomic DNA by a multiplex PCR assay. The amplified TCR beta libraries were sequenced on the Illumina HiSeq System as 87-base-pair reads. On the study's bioinformatics: A later analysis tallied around 87 million unique TCR beta chains across the 660 or so repertoires, and some 12 million of those chains were shared by two or more donors. Raw reads were error-corrected and collapsed into unique sequences by a nearest-neighbor algorithm in which closely related sequences were merged to remove PCR and sequencing errors. Alignment of CDR3 sequences to IMGT reference sequences was used to assign V, D and J gene segments. For a sequence to be retained, at least a six-nucleotide match to both a V gene segment and a J gene segment was required. A rearrangement was called productive if the CDR3 had no stop codons and remained in frame with V and J, and every other rearrangement was called non-productive. Following IMGT convention, CDR3 was defined as the stretch from the second conserved V-encoded cysteine up to the conserved J-encoded phenylalanine. In an earlier analysis of approximately 590 of the donors, sequences lacking an unambiguous match to a single V gene segment were excluded. In an earlier analysis of 587 of the donors, a V segment was called functional when productive rearrangements were above 56.7%, and segregating when the standard deviation between donors exceeded 5%. A statistical classification framework was developed to diagnose cytomegalovirus status using the catalog of TCR beta chain sequences. In a later analysis, TCR nucleotide sequences were compared against IMGT/GENE-DB human TR gene sequences so that V and J genes could be assigned. A later analysis assigned CDR3 sequences and most-parsimonious VDJ recombination scenarios with the TCRdist pipeline. A later analysis defined each TCR beta chain by its CDR3 amino acid sequence plus V-gene family, and excluded reads lacking a unique V-gene family. To address suspected cross-contamination and a sequencing artifact, a later analysis removed roughly 640 highly shared, low-generation-probability nucleotide sequences. A later analysis calculated a clonal expansion index for each public chain from normalized within-repertoire ranks of inferred template counts. Generation probabilities in a later analysis came from a VDJ recombination model fitted to out-of-frame rearrangements, and those results were checked against IGoR. In a later analysis, TCR-TCR, TCR-HLA and TCR-CMV co-occurrence was scored with hypergeometric tests, and a repertoire-size bias correction was applied to TCR pairs. A later analysis estimated false discovery rates by permuting HLA or CMV assignments 20 times. A later analysis grouped co-occurring TCRs with DBSCAN, adding TCRdist sequence similarity when clustering within HLA-allele-positive subsets. Repertoires with fewer than 30,000 or more than 120,000 public chains were left out of co-occurrence clustering, as were five repertoires with anomalous nucleotide sharing. Entries here come from immuneACCESS through TCRdb and include only in-frame sequences with V and J called. Some clones fail to appear in such tables; in the studies checked, an unresolved V gene covers under half of the shortfall, and the cause of the remainder is unknown. V and J calls and clone size are copied from that table; D and trimming were computed from the DNA. The sample includes fewer than 250,000 clones, with just under 75% observed a single time. The ten most abundant clones make up 3.1% of the sample.

This receptor was obtained from a woman younger than 45 in good health and CMV-seropositive. Sequencing input: PBMCs. The chain is made from TRBV5-1 and TRBJ2-7, with 10 bases aligning to TRBD2. The CDR3 protein is CASSPGPSGSPYEQYF. DNA sequence: TGCGCCAGCAGCCCCGGTCCTAGCGGGAGCCCCTACGAGCAGTACTTC. Outside the CDR3, residues come from the reference TRBV5-1 and TRBJ2-7 proteins, so the full variable domain is: KAGVTQTPRYLIKTRGQQVTLSCSPISGHRSVSWYQQTPGQGLQFLFEYFSETQRNKGNFPGRFSGRQFSNSRSEMNVSTLELGDSALYLCASSPGPSGSPYEQYFGPGTRLTVT.